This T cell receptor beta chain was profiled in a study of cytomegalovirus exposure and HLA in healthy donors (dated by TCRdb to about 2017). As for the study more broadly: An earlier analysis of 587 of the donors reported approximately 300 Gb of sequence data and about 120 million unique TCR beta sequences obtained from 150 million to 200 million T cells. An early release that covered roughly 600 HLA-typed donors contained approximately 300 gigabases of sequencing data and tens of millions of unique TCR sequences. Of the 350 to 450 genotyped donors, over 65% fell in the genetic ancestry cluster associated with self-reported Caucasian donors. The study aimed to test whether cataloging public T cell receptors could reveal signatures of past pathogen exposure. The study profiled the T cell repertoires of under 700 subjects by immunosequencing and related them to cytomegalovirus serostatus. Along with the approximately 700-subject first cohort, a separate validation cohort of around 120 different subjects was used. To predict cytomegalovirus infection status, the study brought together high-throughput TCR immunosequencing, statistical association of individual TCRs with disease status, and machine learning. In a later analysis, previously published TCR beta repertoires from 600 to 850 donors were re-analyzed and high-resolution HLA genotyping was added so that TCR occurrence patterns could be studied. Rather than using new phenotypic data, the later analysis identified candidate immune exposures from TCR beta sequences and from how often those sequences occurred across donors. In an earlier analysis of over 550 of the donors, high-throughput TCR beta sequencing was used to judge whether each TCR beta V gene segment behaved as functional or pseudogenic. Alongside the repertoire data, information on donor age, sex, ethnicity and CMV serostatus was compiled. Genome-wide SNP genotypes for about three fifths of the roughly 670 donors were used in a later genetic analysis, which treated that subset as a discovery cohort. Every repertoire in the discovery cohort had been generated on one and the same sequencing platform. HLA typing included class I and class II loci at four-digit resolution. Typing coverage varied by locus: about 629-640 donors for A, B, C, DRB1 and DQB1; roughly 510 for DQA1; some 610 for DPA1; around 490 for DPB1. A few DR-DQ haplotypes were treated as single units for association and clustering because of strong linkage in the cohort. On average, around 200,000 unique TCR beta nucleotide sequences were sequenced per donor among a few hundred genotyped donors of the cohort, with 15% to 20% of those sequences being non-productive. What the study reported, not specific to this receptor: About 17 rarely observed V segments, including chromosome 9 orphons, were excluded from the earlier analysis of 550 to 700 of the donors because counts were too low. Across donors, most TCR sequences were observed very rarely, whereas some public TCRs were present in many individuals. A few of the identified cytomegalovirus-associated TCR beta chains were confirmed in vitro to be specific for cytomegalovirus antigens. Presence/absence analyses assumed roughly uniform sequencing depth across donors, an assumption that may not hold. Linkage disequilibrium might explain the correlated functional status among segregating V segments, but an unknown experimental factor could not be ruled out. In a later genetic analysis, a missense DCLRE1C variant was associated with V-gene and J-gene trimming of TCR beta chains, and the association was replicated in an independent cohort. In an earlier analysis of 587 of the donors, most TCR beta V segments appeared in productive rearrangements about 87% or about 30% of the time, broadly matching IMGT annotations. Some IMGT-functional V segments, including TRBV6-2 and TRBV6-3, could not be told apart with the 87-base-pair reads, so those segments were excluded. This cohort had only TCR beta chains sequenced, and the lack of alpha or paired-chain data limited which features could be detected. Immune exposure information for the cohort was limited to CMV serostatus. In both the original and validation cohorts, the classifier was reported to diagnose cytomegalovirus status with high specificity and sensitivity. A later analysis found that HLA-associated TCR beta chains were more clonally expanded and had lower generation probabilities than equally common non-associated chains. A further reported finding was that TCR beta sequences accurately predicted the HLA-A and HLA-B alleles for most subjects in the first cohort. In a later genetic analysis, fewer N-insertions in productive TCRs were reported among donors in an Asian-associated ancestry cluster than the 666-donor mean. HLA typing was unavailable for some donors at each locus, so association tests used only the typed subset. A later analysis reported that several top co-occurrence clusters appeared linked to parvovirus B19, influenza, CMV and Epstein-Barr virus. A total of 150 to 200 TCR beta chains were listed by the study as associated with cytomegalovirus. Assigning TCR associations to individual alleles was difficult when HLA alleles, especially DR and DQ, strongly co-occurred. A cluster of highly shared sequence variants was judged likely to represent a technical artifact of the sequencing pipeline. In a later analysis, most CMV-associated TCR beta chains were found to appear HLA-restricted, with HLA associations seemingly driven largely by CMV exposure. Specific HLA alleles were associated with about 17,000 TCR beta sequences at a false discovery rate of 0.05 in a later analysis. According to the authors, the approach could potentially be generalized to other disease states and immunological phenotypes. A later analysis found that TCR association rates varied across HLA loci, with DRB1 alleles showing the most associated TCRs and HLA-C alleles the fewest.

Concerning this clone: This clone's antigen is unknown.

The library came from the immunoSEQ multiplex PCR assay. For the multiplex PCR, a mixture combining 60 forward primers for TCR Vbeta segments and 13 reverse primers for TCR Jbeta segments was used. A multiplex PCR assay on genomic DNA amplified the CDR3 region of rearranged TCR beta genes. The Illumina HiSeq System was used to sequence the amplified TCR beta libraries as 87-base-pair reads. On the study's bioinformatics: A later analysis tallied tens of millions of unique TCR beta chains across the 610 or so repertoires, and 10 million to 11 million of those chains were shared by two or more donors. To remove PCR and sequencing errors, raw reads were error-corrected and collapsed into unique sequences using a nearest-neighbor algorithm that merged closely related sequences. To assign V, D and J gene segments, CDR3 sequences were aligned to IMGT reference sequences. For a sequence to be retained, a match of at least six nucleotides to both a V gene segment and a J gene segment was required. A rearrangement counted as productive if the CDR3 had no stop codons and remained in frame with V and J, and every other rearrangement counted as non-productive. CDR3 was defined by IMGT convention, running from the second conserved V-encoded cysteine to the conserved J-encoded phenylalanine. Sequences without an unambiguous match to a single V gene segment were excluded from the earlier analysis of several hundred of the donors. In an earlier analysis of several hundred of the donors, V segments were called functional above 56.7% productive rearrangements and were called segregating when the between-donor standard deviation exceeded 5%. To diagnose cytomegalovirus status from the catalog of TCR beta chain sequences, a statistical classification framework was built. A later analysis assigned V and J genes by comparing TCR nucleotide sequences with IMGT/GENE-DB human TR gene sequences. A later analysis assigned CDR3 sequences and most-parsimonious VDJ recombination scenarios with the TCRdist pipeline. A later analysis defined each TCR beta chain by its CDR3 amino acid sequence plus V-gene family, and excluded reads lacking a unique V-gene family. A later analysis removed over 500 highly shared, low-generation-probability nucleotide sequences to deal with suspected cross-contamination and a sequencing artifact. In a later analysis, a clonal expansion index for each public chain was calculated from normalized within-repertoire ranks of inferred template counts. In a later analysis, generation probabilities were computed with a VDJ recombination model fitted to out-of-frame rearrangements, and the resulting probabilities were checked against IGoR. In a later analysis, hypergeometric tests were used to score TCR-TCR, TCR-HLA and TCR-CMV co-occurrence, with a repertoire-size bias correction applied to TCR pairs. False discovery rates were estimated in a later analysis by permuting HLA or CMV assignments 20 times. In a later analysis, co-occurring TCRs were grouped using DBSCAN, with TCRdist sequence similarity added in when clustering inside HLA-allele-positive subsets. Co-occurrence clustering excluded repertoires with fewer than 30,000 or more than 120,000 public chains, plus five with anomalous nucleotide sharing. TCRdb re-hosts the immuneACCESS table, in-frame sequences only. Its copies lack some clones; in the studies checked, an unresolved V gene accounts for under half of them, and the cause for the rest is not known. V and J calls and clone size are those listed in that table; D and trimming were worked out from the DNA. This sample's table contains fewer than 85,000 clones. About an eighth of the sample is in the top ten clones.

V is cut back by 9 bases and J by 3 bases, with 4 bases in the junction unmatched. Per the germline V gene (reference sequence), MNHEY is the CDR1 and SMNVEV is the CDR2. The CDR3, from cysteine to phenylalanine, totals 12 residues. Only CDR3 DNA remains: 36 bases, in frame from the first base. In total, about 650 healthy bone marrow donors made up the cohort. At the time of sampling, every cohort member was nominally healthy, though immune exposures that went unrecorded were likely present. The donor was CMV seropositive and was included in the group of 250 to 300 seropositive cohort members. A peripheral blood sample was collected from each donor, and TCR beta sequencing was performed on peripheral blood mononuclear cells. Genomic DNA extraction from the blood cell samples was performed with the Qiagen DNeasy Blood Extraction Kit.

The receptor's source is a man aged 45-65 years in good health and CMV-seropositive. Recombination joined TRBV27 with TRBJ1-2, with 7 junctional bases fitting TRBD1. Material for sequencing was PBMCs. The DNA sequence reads TGTGCCAGTGGTCAGGGGGACTATGGCTACACCTTC. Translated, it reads CASGQGDYGYTF.